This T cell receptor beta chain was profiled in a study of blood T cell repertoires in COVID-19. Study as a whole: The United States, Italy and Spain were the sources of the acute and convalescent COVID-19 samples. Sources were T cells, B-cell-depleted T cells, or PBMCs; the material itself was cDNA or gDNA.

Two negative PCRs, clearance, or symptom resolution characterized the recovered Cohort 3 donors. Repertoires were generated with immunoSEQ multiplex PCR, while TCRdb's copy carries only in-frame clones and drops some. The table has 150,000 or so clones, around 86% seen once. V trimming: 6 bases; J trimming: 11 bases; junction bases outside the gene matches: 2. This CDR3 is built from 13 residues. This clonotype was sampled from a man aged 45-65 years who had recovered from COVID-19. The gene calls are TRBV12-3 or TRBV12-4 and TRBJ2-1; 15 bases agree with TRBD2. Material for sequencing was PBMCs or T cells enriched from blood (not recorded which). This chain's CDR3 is CASRGTSGGQQFF. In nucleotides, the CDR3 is TGTGCCAGCAGGGGGACTAGCGGGGGGCAGCAGTTCTTC.